This entry lists 3 T cell receptor beta chains sequenced from one sample in a study of shared clonotypes between healthy human individuals. Measured with immunoSEQ multiplex PCR; TCRdb has only the in-frame clones, and not every one. Of about 600,000 clones listed, approximately 97% were seen once; the top ten hold about 0.06%. The sample was naive CD4+ T cells sorted from blood. Subset reported: CD45RA+ positively selected. These receptor sequences come from a woman aged 25 to 39 in good health.

The rearrangement joins TRBV6-5 to TRBJ1-5; TRBD1 aligns across 9 bases. CDR1 is MNHEY, CDR2 SVGAGI, per germline. This CDR3 is built from 14 residues. Trimming removed 10 bases from V and 3 bases from J; junction bases left unmatched: 7. CDR3 coding DNA: TGTGCCACCTCCGGGACAGGGCCCAATCAGCCCCAGCATTTT. Translating it yields CATSGTGPNQPQHF.

The chain uses TRBV5-6 and TRBJ1-6, with a weak D call TRBD1 (6 bases). The CDR3 is 16 residues long. Germline V gives CDR1 SGHDT, CDR2 YYEEEE. Trimming stripped 1 base from V and 7 bases from J, with 15 bases between. The CDR3 DNA is TGTGCCAGCAGCTTGATTAGCAGGGGTGAGAATTCACCCCTCCACTTT. It codes for CASSLISRGENSPLHF.

This rearrangement joins TRBV11-2 to TRBJ2-7; 7 bases agree with TRBD1. Trimming at V came to 7 bases and at J to 3 bases, leaving 12 bases not matched to a gene. This CDR3 has 15 residues. The germline V gene encodes CDR1 SGHAT and CDR2 FQNNGV. The CDR3 is CASTSQTGTDYEQYF. CDR3 DNA sequence: TGTGCCAGCACCTCCCAGACCGGGACAGACTACGAGCAGTACTTC.